This T cell receptor (beta chain) was observed in a study of cytomegalovirus exposure and HLA in healthy donors. Whole-study results and caveats: Overall, about 160 TCR beta chains were annotated as cytomegalovirus-associated. TCR beta V segments were, for the most part, productive about 87% or about 30% of the time in an earlier analysis. Later analysis revealed greater clonal expansion in HLA-associated TCR beta chains than in equally common others. Likely technical artifact: a cluster of highly shared sequence variants.

Note on this clone: Its antigen is currently unknown.

The PCR used 60 Vbeta and 13 Jbeta primers. Generated by immunoSEQ multiplex PCR, the TCRdb table keeps only in-frame clones and is missing some. The table has fewer than 200,000 clones, approximately 9.5% seen once. The V and J ends lost 5 bases and 7 bases, in that order; junction bases with no gene match: 5. The germline V gene has CDR1 DFQATT and CDR2 SNEGSKA (reference sequence). There are 11 residues in the CDR3. What was sequenced was PBMCs. The chain recombines TRBV20-1 with TRBJ2-7; the match to TRBD2 covers 7 bases. The origin of this receptor is a woman in her twenties or thirties in good health and CMV-seropositive. The CDR3 is CSASERDEQYF. In DNA form, the CDR3 reads TGCAGTGCTTCAGAGCGGGATGAGCAGTACTTC.